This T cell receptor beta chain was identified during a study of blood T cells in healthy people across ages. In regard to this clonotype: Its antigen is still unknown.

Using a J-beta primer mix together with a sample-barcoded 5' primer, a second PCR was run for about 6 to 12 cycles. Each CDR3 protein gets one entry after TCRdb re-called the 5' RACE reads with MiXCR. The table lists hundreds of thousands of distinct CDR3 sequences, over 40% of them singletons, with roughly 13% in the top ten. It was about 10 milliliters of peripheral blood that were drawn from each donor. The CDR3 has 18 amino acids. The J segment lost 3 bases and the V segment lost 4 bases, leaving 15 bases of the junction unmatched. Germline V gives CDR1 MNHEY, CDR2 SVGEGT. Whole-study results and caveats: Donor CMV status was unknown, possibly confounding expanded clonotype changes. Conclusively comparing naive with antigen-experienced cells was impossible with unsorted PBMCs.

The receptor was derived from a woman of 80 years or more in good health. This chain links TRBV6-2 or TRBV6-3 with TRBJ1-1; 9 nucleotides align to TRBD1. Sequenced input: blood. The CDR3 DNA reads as TGTGCCAGCAGTTCGCGGACAGGGGCGCTGTCCTCGTACACTGAAGCTTTCTTT. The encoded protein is CASSSRTGALSSYTEAFF.